This T cell receptor beta chain originates from a study of tumor and adjacent non-tumor tissue in lung cancer. V was pared by 3 bases and J by 5 bases, with 17 bases between. This CDR3 has 15 amino acids. Germline assignment: CDR1 SGDLS and CDR2 YYNGEE. Findings and limits, study-wide: Significantly higher TCR diversity was found in tumor than normal lung. Tumor TCR diversity, when higher, was linked to shorter survival.

A modified ARM-PCR protocol with three rounds of nested PCR amplified TCRbeta. TCRdb itself ran the multiplex PCR reads through MiXCR, one entry per CDR3 protein. The data hold over 100,000 distinct CDR3 sequences, with more than 60% observed a single time. The template was RNA from unsorted bulk tissue. As to this clonotype: Its antigen is not known.

The sample taken for sequencing was lung tumor tissue. This TCR was sampled from a woman aged 55 to 70 with non-small cell lung cancer. The chain recombines TRBV9 with TRBJ2-5, with D maybe TRBD2 (5 bases). The CDR3 region has the DNA TGTGCCAGCAGCGAGCGGACGGGTGCAAGGGAGACCCAGTACTTC. Encoded protein: CASSERTGARETQYF.